The 27 T cell receptor beta chains given below trace back to one sample, sequenced in a study of shared clonotypes between healthy human individuals (dated by TCRdb to the early 2020s). CD8 naive samples were CD45RO-negative cells positively selected for CCR7, giving a CD45RA+CCR7+ population that excluded TemRA cells. The library was obtained by the immunoSEQ multiplex PCR assay. TCRdb took over this immuneACCESS table, retaining in-frame rearrangements with V and J assigned. Such tables are incomplete; in checked studies, under half of the missing clones stem from an unresolved V gene, and the remainder is unexplained. In all, the sample holds roughly 2,000,000 clones, and approximately 94% of those were seen once. Of the sample, around 1.2% falls within the top ten clones. The sequenced sample consisted of naive CD8+ T cells sorted from blood. Explained via the paper, the cell subset or site label denotes: CD45RA+CCR7+. Receptors originate from a young man in good health.

The V and J genes are TRBV6-5 and TRBJ2-7; D perhaps matches TRBD1 (6 bases). V was pared by 6 bases and J by 3 bases, with 12 bases between. From germline, CDR1 is MNHEY and CDR2 SVGAGI. This CDR3 contains 13 residues. CDR3 coding DNA: TGTGCCAGCAGGCCGGGACACCACTACGAGCAGTACTTC. It codes for CASRPGHHYEQYF.

The chain recombines TRBV14 with TRBJ2-2, with D unclear. With 0 bases removed from V and 11 bases from J, the gap between germline ends came to 19 bases. The CDR3 spans 16 residues. Germline V gene sequence: CDR1 SGHDN, CDR2 FVKESK. Here the CDR3 reads CASSQDAAAGWRELFF. DNA of the CDR3: TGTGCCAGCAGCCAAGATGCGGCTGCAGGTTGGAGAGAGCTGTTTTTT. Filled out from reference TRBV14 and TRBJ2-2, the complete variable domain reads EAGVTQFPSHSVIEKGQTVTLRCDPISGHDNLYWYRRVMGKEIKFLLHFVKESKQDESGMPNNRFLAERTGGTYSTLKVQPAELEDSGVYFCASSQDAAAGWRELFFGEGSRLTVL.

CDR3 region: CASSYGTGGGGAFF. CDR3 DNA sequence: TGTGCCAGCAGTTACGGGACAGGAGGAGGGGGAGCTTTCTTT. The chain joins TRBV6-5 to TRBJ1-1, with 8 positions matching TRBD1. The CDR3 totals 14 residues. Germline CDR1 and CDR2: MNHEY and SVGAGI. Trimming cost V 2 bases and J 10 bases; bases outside gene matches: 9.

In this sample, this clone turned up a few times. Other DNA sequences in this sample translate to the same CDR3. The chain links TRBV6-5 to TRBJ2-7; D may be TRBD2 (6 bases). Germline V CDR1 and CDR2: MNHEY, SVGAGI. This CDR3 contains 13 residues. V was pared by 2 bases and J by 1 base, with 6 bases between. The CDR3 sequence is CASSYRESYEQYF. The CDR3 DNA is TGTGCCAGCAGTTACCGGGAGTCCTACGAGCAGTACTTC.

The chain couples TRBV7-9 to TRBJ2-7; TRBD1 aligns across 8 bases. This CDR3 comprises 13 residues. V dropped 5 bases and J dropped 7; count of bases not matched to a gene: 7. Germline CDR1 and CDR2: SEHNR and FQNEAQ (reference sequence). CDR3: CASSGRTGREQYF. In nucleotides, the CDR3 is TGTGCCAGCAGCGGCCGGACAGGGAGGGAGCAGTACTTC.

Points on this clone: Other DNA sequences in the same sample also yield this CDR3. This chain joins TRBV5-4 and TRBJ2-1, with 7 bases fitting TRBD1. V shed 3 bases and J 7 bases; nucleotides not matched to a gene: 4. Germline V gene data show CDR1 as SGHNT and CDR2 as YYREEE (reference sequence). CDR3 length equals 13 residues. This CDR3 is CASSSAGGNEQFF. Written as DNA, the CDR3 is TGTGCCAGCAGCTCGGCAGGGGGAAATGAGCAGTTCTTC.

This rearrangement joins TRBV19 to TRBJ2-5, with 10 bases matching TRBD2. The V gene end was trimmed by 4 bases and the J gene end by 0 bases; junction bases not matched to a gene: 14. Germline lookup yields CDR1 LNHDA and CDR2 SQIVND (reference sequence). The CDR3 covers 19 residues. CDR3 sequence: CASSSPTSGSNLYQETQYF. The CDR3 DNA reads as TGTGCCAGTAGTAGCCCGACTAGCGGGTCCAACCTGTACCAAGAGACCCAGTACTTC.

This chain links TRBV6-5 with TRBJ1-6; D is possibly TRBD1 (5 bases). Looked up from germline, CDR1 is MNHEY and CDR2 is SVGAGI. The CDR3 length is 13 residues. V was shortened by 6 bases and J by 10 bases, with 13 bases between the two germline ends. The CDR3 reads CASSPRGWSPLHF. CDR3 bases: TGTGCCAGCAGCCCACGGGGGTGGTCACCCCTCCACTTT.

The chain couples TRBV5-6 to TRBJ2-4, with 8 bases that match TRBD1. The CDR3 is 13 residues long. CDR1 is SGHDT and CDR2 is YYEEEE in the germline V gene. After removal of 6 bases from V and 8 bases from J, the junction contained 7 bases not matched to a gene. CDR3 bases: TGTGCCAGCACACAGGGGGTCCTGGACATTCAGTACTTC. It specifies CASTQGVLDIQYF.

This rearrangement joins TRBV30 to TRBJ2-5, with D perhaps matching TRBD2 (6 bases). CDR1 is GTSNPN and CDR2 is SVGIG in the germline V gene (reference sequence). The V and J ends lost 8 bases and 2 bases respectively, with 21 bases between them. This CDR3 spans 15 amino acids. CDR3 nucleotides: TGTGCCCCGGTCCCGGCCGGGGGAGAACAAGAGACCCAGTACTTC. This gives the protein CAPVPAGGEQETQYF. Combining the CDR3 with reference TRBV30 and TRBJ2-5 gives the whole variable domain SQTIHQWPATLVQPVGSPLSLECTVEGTSNPNLYWYRQAAGRGLQLLFYSVGIGQISSEVPQNLSASRPQDRQFILSSKKLLLSDSGFYLCAPVPAGGEQETQYFGPGTRLLVL.

The rearrangement links TRBV5-6 to TRBJ2-2; tentatively, D is TRBD2 (6 bases). Germline CDR1 and CDR2: SGHDT and YYEEEE. V lost 7 bases and J lost 0, with 10 bases in between. The CDR3 is made up of 14 amino acids. The CDR3 DNA reads as TGTGCCAGCTGCCGGGAGTCGAACACCGGGGAGCTGTTTTTT. The encoded protein is CASCRESNTGELFF. Complete variable domain (other parts from reference TRBV5-6 and TRBJ2-2): DAGVTQSPTHLIKTRGQQVTLRCSPKSGHDTVSWYQQALGQGPQFIFQYYEEEERQRGNFPDRFSGHQFPNYSSELNVNALLLGDSALYLCASCRESNTGELFFGEGSRLTVL.

The rearrangement joins TRBV2 to TRBJ1-3; 11 bases align to TRBD1. The CDR3 runs 15 residues. The junction had 5 bases not matched to a gene; V was cut back by 8 bases and J by 2 bases. Per germline, CDR1 SNHLY and CDR2 FYNNEI. This CDR3 is CASPRTGGPGNTIYF. CDR3 in DNA: TGTGCCAGCCCCAGGACAGGGGGCCCTGGAAACACCATATATTTT.

The genes are TRBV4-1 and TRBJ2-3, with TRBD1 matching over 9 bases. The CDR3 consists of 18 residues. The germline CDR1 and CDR2 sequences are MGHRA and YSYEKL. J gave up 1 base and V 1 base, and 9 bases lay outside the gene matches. CDR3 amino acids: CASSQGRGTGPGTDTQYF. DNA for the CDR3: TGCGCCAGCAGCCAAGGAAGGGGGACAGGGCCGGGCACAGATACGCAGTATTTT.

The J gene is TRBJ2-3, the V gene TRBV9; 14 nucleotides align to TRBD2. Germline V gives CDR1 SGDLS, CDR2 YYNGEE. The length of the CDR3 is 18 residues. After removal of 5 bases from V and 0 bases from J, the junction contained 8 bases not matched to a gene. CDR3 DNA sequence: TGTGCCAGCAGTCGGGGACTAGCGGGAGTAGCTAGCACAGATACGCAGTATTTT. Translating gives CASSRGLAGVASTDTQYF.

V and J are TRBV2 and TRBJ1-6, with D hard to call. CDR1 is SNHLY and CDR2 is FYNNEI in the germline V gene. Trimming took off 4 bases at V and 1 base at J, with 8 bases between the two ends. This CDR3 has 15 amino acids. The DNA of the CDR3 is TGTGCCAGCAGTGGTGGGGAATCCTATAATTCACCCCTCCACTTT. This encodes CASSGGESYNSPLHF.

This chain uses TRBV30 with TRBJ1-2; 7 bases are a match to TRBD1. Germline V gives CDR1 GTSNPN, CDR2 SVGIG (reference sequence). V shed 4 bases, J shed 2 bases, and the junction held 10 bases outside the gene matches. The CDR3 spans 15 residues. The CDR3 DNA follows: TGTGCCTGGAAAGGACAGGCTGAGACAAACTATGGCTACACCTTC. Residues: CAWKGQAETNYGYTF.

This chain joins TRBV15 and TRBJ1-2; 9 bases map to TRBD1. Germline trimming cut 6 bases from V and 2 bases from J; bases unmatched to any gene: 7. Germline CDR1 is LNHNV and CDR2 is YYDKDF (reference sequence). This CDR3 spans 15 amino acids. CDR3 coding DNA: TGTGCCACCAGTGACCGAGGACAGGGGAACTATGGCTACACCTTC. Encoded protein: CATSDRGQGNYGYTF.

The chain links TRBV7-9 to TRBJ2-6; 9 bases match TRBD1. This CDR3 contains 18 residues. The germline gives CDR1 SEHNR, CDR2 FQNEAQ (reference sequence). V lost 3 bases and J lost 6; bases outside the gene matches: 12. The chain's CDR3 is CASSFPGSQGALANVLTF. In nucleotides, the CDR3 is TGTGCCAGCAGCTTTCCCGGCTCACAGGGGGCGTTGGCCAACGTCCTGACTTTC.

The V and J genes are TRBV18 and TRBJ2-1; 13 nucleotides align to TRBD2. Unmatched junction bases numbered 3, after V lost 3 bases and J lost 7 bases. CDR1 is KGHSH, CDR2 LQKENI, per germline. This CDR3 region has 15 residues. The CDR3 DNA reads as TGTGCCAGCTCACCCGGACTAGCGGGAGAAAATGAGCAGTTCTTC. Translated, it gives CASSPGLAGENEQFF.

The chain combines TRBV10-3 with TRBJ1-2; TRBD1 might be the D (5 bases). The V gene lost 11 bases and the J gene lost 6 bases, with 16 bases spanning the gap. The CDR3 loop spans 12 amino acids. CDR1 and CDR2 from the germline V gene are ENHRY and SYGVKD. CDR3: CAAWKGLDGYTF. CDR3 bases: TGTGCCGCCTGGAAGGGGTTAGATGGCTACACCTTC.

This clone showed up just once. This chain links TRBV6-1 with TRBJ2-2; no clear D gene. This CDR3 region has 15 residues. Between the trimmed V and J ends, which lost 0 bases and 7 bases, there was a span of 12 bases. CDR1 and CDR2 (germline): MNHNS, SASEGT. Here the CDR3 reads CASSEALGYGGELFF. The CDR3 bases are TGTGCCAGCAGTGAAGCGCTAGGGTACGGCGGGGAGCTGTTTTTT.

The V and J genes are TRBV27 and TRBJ1-2, with 8 bases aligning to TRBD1. The germline gives CDR1 MNHEY, CDR2 SMNVEV (reference sequence). V lost 3 bases to trimming and J lost 5 bases; unmatched junction nucleotides: 5. The CDR3 has 14 residues. CDR3 DNA: TGTGCCAGCAGTTTTAGTGGGACAGGTTATGGCTACACCTTC. Protein sequence: CASSFSGTGYGYTF.

The rearrangement links TRBV6-1 to TRBJ2-7, with 8 nucleotides matching TRBD1. The CDR3 sequence is 15 residues long. Germline V gives CDR1 MNHNS, CDR2 SASEGT. J was trimmed by 4 bases and V by 1 base; bases with no gene match: 6. The CDR3 is CASSEEPTGGYEQYF. DNA for the CDR3: TGTGCCAGCAGTGAAGAACCCACAGGGGGTTACGAGCAGTACTTC.

The rearrangement joins TRBV6-5 to TRBJ2-2; perhaps D is TRBD1 or TRBD2 (5 bases each). Trimming shortened V by 7 bases and J by 2 bases, and 8 bases separated the two germline ends. The CDR3 sequence is 13 residues long. Germline V lookup: CDR1 MNHEY, CDR2 SVGAGI. Here the CDR3 reads CASIRGNTGELFF. The CDR3 DNA sequence: TGTGCCAGCATACGGGGCAACACCGGGGAGCTGTTTTTT.

The V gene is TRBV27, the J gene TRBJ2-1; 9 bases fit TRBD1. Losses at the gene ends were 5 bases for V and 0 bases for J; bases not matched to a gene: 2. The CDR3 runs 15 residues. Per germline, CDR1 MNHEY and CDR2 SMNVEV (reference sequence). CDR3 sequence: CASSDRGDSYNEQFF. The CDR3 DNA reads TGTGCCAGCAGTGACAGGGGGGACTCCTACAATGAGCAGTTCTTC.

The rearrangement links TRBV4-1 to TRBJ2-1, with a weak D call TRBD2 (6 bases). The CDR3 has 14 residues. Trimming cost V 3 bases and J 5 bases, with 11 bases left between them. CDR1 and CDR2 from the germline V gene are MGHRA and YSYEKL. The CDR3 region has the DNA TGCGCCAGCAGCCAGGGACCTAGCGACAATGAGCAGTTCTTC. Translated: CASSQGPSDNEQFF.

This clone was picked up one time. This rearrangement joins TRBV6-5 to TRBJ2-1; tentatively, D is TRBD1 (6 bases). CDR3 length: 14 residues. Deletions cut 5 bases from V and 8 bases from J, with 16 bases between. Germline V CDR1 and CDR2: MNHEY, SVGAGI. The CDR3 DNA sequence: TGTGCCAGCAGTCGCCTCGGACAGCCTGATGAGCAGTTCTTC. The encoded protein is CASSRLGQPDEQFF.